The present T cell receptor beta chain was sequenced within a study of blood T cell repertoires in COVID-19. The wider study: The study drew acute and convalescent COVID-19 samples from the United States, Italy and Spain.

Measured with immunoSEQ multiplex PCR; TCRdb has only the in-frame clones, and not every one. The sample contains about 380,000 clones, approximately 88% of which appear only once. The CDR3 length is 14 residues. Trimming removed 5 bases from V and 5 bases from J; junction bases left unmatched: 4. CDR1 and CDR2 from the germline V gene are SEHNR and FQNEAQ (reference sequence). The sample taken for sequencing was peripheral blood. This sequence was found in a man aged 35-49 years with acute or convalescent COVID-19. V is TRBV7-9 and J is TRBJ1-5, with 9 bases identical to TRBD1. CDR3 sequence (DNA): TGTGCCAGCAGCAAGACAGGGGGGGATCAGCCCCAGCATTTT. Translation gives CASSKTGGDQPQHF.